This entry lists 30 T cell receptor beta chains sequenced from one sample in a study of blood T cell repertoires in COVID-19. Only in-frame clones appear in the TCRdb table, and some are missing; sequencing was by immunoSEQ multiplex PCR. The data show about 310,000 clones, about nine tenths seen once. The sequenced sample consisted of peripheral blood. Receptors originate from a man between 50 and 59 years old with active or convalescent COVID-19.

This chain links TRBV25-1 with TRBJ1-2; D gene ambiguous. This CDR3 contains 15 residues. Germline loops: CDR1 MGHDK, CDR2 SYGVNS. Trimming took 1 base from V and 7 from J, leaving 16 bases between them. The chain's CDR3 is CASSELDTTRSGYTF. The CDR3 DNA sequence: TGTGCCAGCAGTGAATTAGATACTACTCGCTCTGGCTACACCTTC.

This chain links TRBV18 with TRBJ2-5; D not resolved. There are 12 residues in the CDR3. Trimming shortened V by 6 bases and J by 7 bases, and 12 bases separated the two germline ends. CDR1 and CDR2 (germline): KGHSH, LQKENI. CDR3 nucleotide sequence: TGTGCCAGCTCGATCGTTCCGGGGACCCAGTACTTC. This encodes CASSIVPGTQYF.

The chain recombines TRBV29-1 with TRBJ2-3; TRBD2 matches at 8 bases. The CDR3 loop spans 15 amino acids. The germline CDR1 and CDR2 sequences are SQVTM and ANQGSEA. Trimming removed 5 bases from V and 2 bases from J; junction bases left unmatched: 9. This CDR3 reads CSVNRAGAYTDTQYF. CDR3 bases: TGCAGCGTTAACCGAGCGGGAGCGTACACAGATACGCAGTATTTT.

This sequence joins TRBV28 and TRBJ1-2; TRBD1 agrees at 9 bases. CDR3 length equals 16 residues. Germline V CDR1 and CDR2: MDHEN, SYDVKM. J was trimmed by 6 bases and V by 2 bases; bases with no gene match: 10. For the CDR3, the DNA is TGTGCCAGCAGTTTACTACCAACAGGGGGCACCAATGGCTACACCTTC. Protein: CASSLLPTGGTNGYTF.

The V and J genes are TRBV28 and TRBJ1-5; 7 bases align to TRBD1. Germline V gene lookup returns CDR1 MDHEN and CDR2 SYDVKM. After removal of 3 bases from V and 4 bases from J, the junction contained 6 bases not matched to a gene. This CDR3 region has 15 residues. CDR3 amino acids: CASSLSGRGNQPQHF. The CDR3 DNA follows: TGTGCCAGCAGTTTGTCCGGCAGGGGGAATCAGCCCCAGCATTTT.

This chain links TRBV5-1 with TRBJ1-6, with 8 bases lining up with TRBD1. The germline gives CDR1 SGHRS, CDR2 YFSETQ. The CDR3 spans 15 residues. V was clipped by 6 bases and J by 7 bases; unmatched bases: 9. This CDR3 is CASTSAGQGNSPLHF. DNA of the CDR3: TGCGCCAGCACCTCTGCAGGACAGGGAAATTCACCCCTCCACTTT.

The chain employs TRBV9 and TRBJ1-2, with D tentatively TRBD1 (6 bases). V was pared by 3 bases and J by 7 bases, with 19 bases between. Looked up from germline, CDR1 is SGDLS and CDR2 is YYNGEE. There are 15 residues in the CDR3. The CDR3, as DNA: TGTGCCAGCAGCGCCACTCCGGGACAAAGTGGTGGCTACACCTTC. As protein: CASSATPGQSGGYTF.

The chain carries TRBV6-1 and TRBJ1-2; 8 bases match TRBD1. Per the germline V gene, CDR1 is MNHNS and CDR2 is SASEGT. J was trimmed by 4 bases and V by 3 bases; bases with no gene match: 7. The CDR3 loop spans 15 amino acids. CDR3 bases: TGTGCCAGCAGTGAGAGGAACAGGGGGGGCTATGGCTACACCTTC. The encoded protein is CASSERNRGGYGYTF.

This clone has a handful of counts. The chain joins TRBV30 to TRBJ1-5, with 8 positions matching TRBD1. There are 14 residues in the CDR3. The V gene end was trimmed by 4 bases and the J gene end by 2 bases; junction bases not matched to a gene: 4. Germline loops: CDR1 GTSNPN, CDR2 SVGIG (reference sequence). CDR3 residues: CAWTQGAGNQPQHF. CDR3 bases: TGTGCCTGGACCCAGGGGGCGGGCAATCAGCCCCAGCATTTT. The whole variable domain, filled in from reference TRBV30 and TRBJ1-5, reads SQTIHQWPATLVQPVGSPLSLECTVEGTSNPNLYWYRQAAGRGLQLLFYSVGIGQISSEVPQNLSASRPQDRQFILSSKKLLLSDSGFYLCAWTQGAGNQPQHFGDGTRLSIL.

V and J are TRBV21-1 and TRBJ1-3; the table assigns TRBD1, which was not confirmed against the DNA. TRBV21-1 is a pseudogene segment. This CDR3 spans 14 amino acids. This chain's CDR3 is CASSKEQTGNTIYF. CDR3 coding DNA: TGTGCCAGCAGCAAAGAACAGACTGGAAACACCATATATTTT.

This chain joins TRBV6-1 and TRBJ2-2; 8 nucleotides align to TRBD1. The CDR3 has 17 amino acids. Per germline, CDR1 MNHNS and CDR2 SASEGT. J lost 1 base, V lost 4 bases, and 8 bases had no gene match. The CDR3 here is CASSVMPGTGNTGELFF. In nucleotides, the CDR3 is TGTGCCAGCAGTGTCATGCCCGGGACAGGGAACACCGGGGAGCTGTTTTTT.

The CDR3 DNA sequence: TGTGCCAGCAGCTTAGAACAGTCCCCAAACACTGAAGCTTTCTTT. It is translated as CASSLEQSPNTEAFF. The rearrangement links TRBV11-1 to TRBJ1-1; D ambiguous. The germline V and J ends were trimmed by 1 base and 2 bases, with 11 bases remaining between them. The CDR3 spans 15 residues. The germline V gene has CDR1 SGHAT and CDR2 FQDESV (reference sequence).

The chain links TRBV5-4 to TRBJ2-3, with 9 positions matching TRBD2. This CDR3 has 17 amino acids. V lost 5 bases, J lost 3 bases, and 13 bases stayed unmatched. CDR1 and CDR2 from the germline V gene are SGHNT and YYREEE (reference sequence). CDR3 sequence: CASRRGGLAGHTDTQYF. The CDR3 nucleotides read TGTGCCAGCAGGAGGGGAGGTCTAGCGGGACATACAGATACGCAGTATTTT.

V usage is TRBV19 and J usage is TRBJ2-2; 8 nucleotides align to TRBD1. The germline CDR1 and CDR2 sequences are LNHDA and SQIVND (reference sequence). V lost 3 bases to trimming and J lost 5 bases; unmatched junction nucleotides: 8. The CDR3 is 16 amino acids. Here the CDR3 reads CASSMTGAGRTGELFF. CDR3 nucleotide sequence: TGTGCCAGTAGTATGACAGGGGCCGGCCGAACCGGGGAGCTGTTTTTT. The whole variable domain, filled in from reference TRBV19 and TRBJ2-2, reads DGGITQSPKYLFRKEGQNVTLSCEQNLNHDAMYWYRQDPGQGLRLIYYSQIVNDFQKGDIAEGYSVSREKKESFPLTVTSAQKNPTAFYLCASSMTGAGRTGELFFGEGSRLTVL.

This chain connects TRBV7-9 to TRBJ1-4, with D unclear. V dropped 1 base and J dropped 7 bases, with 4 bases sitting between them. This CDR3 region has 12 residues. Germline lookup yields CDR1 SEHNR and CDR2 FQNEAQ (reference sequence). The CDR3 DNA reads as TGTGCCAGCAGCTTAGGGCTTGAAAAACTGTTTTTT. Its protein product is CASSLGLEKLFF.

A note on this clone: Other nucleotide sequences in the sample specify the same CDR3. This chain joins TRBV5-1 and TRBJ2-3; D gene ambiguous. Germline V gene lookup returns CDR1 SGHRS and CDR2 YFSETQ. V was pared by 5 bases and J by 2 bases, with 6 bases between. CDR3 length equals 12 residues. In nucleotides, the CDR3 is TGCGCCAGCAGGGCAAACACAGATACGCAGTATTTT. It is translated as CASRANTDTQYF.

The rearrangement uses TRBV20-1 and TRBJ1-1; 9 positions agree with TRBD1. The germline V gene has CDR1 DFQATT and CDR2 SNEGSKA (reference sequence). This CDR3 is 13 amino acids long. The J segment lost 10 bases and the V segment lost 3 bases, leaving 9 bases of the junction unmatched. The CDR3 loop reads CSASPGTGQLAFF. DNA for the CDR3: TGCAGTGCTAGTCCTGGGACAGGGCAATTAGCTTTCTTT.

CDR3 loop: CAWSVGGTGREPQHF. DNA of the CDR3: TGTGCCTGGAGTGTTGGAGGGACAGGGCGGGAGCCCCAGCATTTT. The chain links TRBV30 to TRBJ1-5, with 9 bases fitting TRBD1. Trimming took 0 bases from V and 8 from J; bases not matched to a gene: 8. The CDR3 covers 15 residues. Germline CDR1 and CDR2: GTSNPN and SVGIG (reference sequence).

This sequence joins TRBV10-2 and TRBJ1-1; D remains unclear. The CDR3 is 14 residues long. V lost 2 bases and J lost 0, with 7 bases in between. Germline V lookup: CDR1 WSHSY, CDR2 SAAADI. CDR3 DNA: TGCGCCAGCAGTGAGCCAGCGATGAACACTGAAGCTTTCTTT. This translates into CASSEPAMNTEAFF.

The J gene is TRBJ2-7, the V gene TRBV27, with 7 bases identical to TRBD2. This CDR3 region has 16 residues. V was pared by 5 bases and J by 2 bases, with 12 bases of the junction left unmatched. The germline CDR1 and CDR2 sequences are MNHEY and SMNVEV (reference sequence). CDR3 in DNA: TGTGCCAGCAGTAAGACCCTCGGGGGGTCCACCTACGAGCAGTACTTC. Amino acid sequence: CASSKTLGGSTYEQYF.

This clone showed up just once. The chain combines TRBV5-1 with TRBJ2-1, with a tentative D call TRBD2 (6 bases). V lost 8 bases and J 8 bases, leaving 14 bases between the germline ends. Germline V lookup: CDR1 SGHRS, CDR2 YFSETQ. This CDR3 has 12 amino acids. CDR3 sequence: CAREGGSHEQFF. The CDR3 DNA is TGCGCCAGGGAGGGTGGGTCTCATGAGCAGTTCTTC.

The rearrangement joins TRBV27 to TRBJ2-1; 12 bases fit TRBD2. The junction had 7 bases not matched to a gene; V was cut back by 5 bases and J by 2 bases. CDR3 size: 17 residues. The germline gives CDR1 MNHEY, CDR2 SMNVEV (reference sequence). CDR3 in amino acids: CASSLSLAGGPYNEQFF. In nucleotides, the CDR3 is TGTGCCAGCAGTCTCTCCCTAGCGGGAGGGCCCTACAATGAGCAGTTCTTC.

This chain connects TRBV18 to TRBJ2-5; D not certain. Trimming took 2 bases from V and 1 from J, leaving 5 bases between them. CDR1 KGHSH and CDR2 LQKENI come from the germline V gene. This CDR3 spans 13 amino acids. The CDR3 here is CASSPVAQETQYF. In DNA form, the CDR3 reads TGTGCCAGCTCACCAGTGGCCCAAGAGACCCAGTACTTC.

Here the CDR3 DNA reads TGTGCCTGGAGTGGGATCCTGACAGGCTTCAGCACAGATACGCAGTATTTT. Translated: CAWSGILTGFSTDTQYF. The chain combines TRBV30 with TRBJ2-3; the D gene is possibly TRBD1 (6 bases). CDR3 size: 17 residues. Germline CDR1 reads GTSNPN; CDR2 reads SVGIG (reference sequence). Trimming took off 1 base at V and 0 bases at J, with 17 bases between the two ends.

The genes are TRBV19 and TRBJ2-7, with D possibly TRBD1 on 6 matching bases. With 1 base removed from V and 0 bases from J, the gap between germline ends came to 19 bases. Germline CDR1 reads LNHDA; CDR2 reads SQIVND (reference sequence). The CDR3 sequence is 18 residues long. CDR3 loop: CASSIGYRRGTSSYEQYF. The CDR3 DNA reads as TGTGCCAGTAGTATAGGATACAGAAGGGGGACAAGCTCCTACGAGCAGTACTTC.

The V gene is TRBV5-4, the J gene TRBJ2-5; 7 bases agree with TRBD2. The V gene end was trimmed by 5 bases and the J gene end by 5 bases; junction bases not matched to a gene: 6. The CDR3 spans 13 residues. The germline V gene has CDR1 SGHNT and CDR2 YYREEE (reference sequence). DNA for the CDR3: TGTGCCAGCAGGCCCGGGGGGATGGAGACCCAGTACTTC. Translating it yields CASRPGGMETQYF.

The CDR3 is CASSLGGGTEQYF. CDR3 coding DNA: TGTGCCAGCAGCTTAGGAGGGGGCACCGAGCAGTACTTC. V is TRBV11-3 and J is TRBJ2-7, with 7 bases identical to TRBD1. V lost 1 base to trimming and J lost 6 bases; unmatched junction nucleotides: 3. Per the germline V gene, CDR1 is SGHNT and CDR2 is YENEEA. CDR3 length: 13 residues.

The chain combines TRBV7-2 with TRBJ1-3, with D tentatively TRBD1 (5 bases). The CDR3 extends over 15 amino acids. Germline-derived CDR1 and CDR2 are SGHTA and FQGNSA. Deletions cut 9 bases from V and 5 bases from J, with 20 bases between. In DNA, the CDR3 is TGTGCCAGTACCCCGGGAGGGGCGTTAAGAAACACCATATATTTT. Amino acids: CASTPGGALRNTIYF. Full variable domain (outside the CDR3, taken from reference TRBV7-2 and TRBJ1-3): GAGVSQSPSNKVTEKGKDVELRCDPISGHTALYWYRQSLGQGLEFLIYFQGNSAPDKSGLPSDRFSAERTGGSVSTLTIQRTQQEDSAVYLCASTPGGALRNTIYFGEGSWLTVV.

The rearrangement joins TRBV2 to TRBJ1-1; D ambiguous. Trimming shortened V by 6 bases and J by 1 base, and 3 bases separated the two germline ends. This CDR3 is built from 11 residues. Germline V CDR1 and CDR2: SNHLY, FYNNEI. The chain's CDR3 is CASRQNTEAFF. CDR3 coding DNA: TGTGCCAGCAGACAGAACACTGAAGCTTTCTTT.

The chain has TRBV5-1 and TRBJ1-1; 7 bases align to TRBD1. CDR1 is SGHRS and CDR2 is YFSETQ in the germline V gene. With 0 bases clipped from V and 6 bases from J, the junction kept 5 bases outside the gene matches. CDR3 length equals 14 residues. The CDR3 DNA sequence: TGCGCCAGCAGCTTGGCACTGACAGGGTCTGAAGCTTTCTTT. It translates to CASSLALTGSEAFF.